The sequence of this T cell receptor beta chain was determined in a study of blood T cell repertoires in COVID-19. The V gene's germline CDR1 is MGHRA and CDR2 YSYEKL. Trimming removed 4 bases from V and 1 base from J, with 12 bases in between. This CDR3 is 15 amino acids long. Per the original methods: Amplified reference gene primers provided the basis for estimating nucleated cell counts. Assay used: immunoSEQ multiplex PCR; TCRdb lists only in-frame clones, some missing. From that table come the V and J calls and clone size; the DNA was used to work out D and trimming. This table has 300,000 to 400,000 clones, roughly nine tenths appearing once.

This rearrangement joins TRBV4-1 to TRBJ2-3; no reliable D call. The clonotype originates from a woman aged 25 to 39 who had recovered from COVID-19. Input material: PBMCs or T cells enriched from blood (not recorded which). CDR3 sequence: CASSLTGLGTDTQYF. DNA of the CDR3: TGCGCCAGCAGCCTGACCGGTCTAGGCACAGATACGCAGTATTTT.